This TCR beta chain was identified in a study of human versus mouse CDR3 diversity and MHC coevolution. The CDR3 contains 12 residues. V was clipped by 2 bases and J by 5 bases, with 6 bases between them. Germline V CDR1 and CDR2: MNHNS, SASEGT. Assay used: immunoSEQ multiplex PCR; TCRdb lists only in-frame clones, some missing. The sample has about 81,000 clones, just over 90% seen once. Specimen: naive CD4+ T cells from blood. Specified subset: CD45RO-negative CD62L-positive naive CD4 T cells. J is TRBJ2-5 and V is TRBV6-1; D might be TRBD2 (6 bases). This sequence was found in a person aged 30 to 69 in good health. The CDR3 reads CASSELAETQYF. In DNA, the CDR3 is TGTGCCAGCAGTGAACTAGCGGAGACCCAGTACTTC.